A selection of T cell receptor beta chains follows, all from one sample in a study of brain T cells in children with intractable seizures. This table comes from immunoSEQ multiplex PCR, and its TCRdb copy is limited to in-frame clones, with some not included. This sample has approximately 330,000 clones, with about 93% found just once. This specimen was peripheral blood, taken more than 4 months after surgery. All receptors come from a boy under two years old with tuberous sclerosis and intractable seizures. Both conserved end residues are trimmed from each CDR3. Fields, in order: J gene, V gene, CDR3 protein.

>TRBJ1-5|TRBV6-1
ASSDYRDRAIQPQH
>TRBJ1-1|TRBV4-1
ASSNPWEENTEAF
>TRBJ1-6|TRBV9
ASSPDLGSPLH
>TRBJ1-6|TRBV4-1
ASSQDRPRKAGGFLTSPLH
>TRBJ2-3|TRBV4-1
ASSQDSLAADTQY
>TRBJ2-5|TRBV25-1
ASSELSGRDQETQY
>TRBJ2-2|TRBV7-2
ASSQLAYTGELF
>TRBJ1-2|TRBV5-4
AAQEANYGYT
>TRBJ1-2|TRBV5-1
ASSQGQFPTNYGYT
>TRBJ1-1|TRBV10-3
AIKVGQTTEAF
>TRBJ2-4|TRBV5-1
ASSPGTAWGGKNIQY
>TRBJ1-5|TRBV6-1
ASSEIGYSNQPQH
>TRBJ2-7|TRBV25-1
ASSGDSSYEQY
>TRBJ2-1|TRBV4-1
ASSSPWSLTSGSIGQF
>TRBJ1-3|TRBV4-1
ASSQGTVSGNTIY
>TRBJ2-3|TRBV9
ASSGPDTQY
>TRBJ2-2|TRBV4-1
ASSQAVLSNTGELF
>TRBJ2-1|TRBV5-1
ASSVSVAGGRAYEQF
>TRBJ1-5|TRBV20-1
SASSPGQVSNQPQH
>TRBJ1-2|TRBV9
ASSATEGSGGGYT
>TRBJ1-1|TRBV5-6
ASSLNPGQKAEAF
>TRBJ1-3|TRBV6-5
ASRAGWDGNTIY
>TRBJ2-5|TRBV9
ASSPKTRGQETQY
>TRBJ1-2|TRBV2
ASTWDRVNYGYT
>TRBJ2-5|TRBV7-3
ASSPGGGETQY
>TRBJ1-1|TRBV27
ASSLKIQGTEAF
>TRBJ1-2|TRBV10-3
AISESLDGYT
>TRBJ1-1|TRBV10-3
AIGRDTEAF
>TRBJ2-1|TRBV30
AWSKGRGSYNEQF
>TRBJ1-2|TRBV6-4
ASSDSTDNYGYT
>TRBJ1-2|TRBV18
ASSPGAAPRGYT
>TRBJ1-6|TRBV6-6
ASSYTVTSYNSPLH
>TRBJ2-2|TRBV10-3
ATQEFTGELF
>TRBJ2-1|TRBV9
ASSQGTEYNEQF
>TRBJ2-7|TRBV5-4
ASSLVPGSYEQY
>TRBJ2-3|TRBV5-6
ASSLGSRATTTFTDTQY
>TRBJ1-1|TRBV4-1
ASSQGHTEAF
>TRBJ2-1|TRBV3-1/TRBV3-2
ASSQVVPWGNEQF
>TRBJ2-6|TRBV29-1
SVVTGVESGANVLT
>TRBJ1-5|TRBV28
ASSLPWGNQPQH
>TRBJ2-7|TRBV11-2
ASSLGVRYEQY
>TRBJ2-1|TRBV11-3
ASSSSVQGRVHIHNEQF
>TRBJ2-7|TRBV6-5
ASSSKGGQGPYEQY
>TRBJ1-2|TRBV6-5
ASTTYRGFYGYT
>TRBJ2-5|TRBV6-5
ASSYSIQAVQETQY
>TRBJ2-1|TRBV2
ASSPRRGGAREQF
>TRBJ2-6|TRBV30
AWSAGTGANVLT
>TRBJ1-1|TRBV30
AGKRVNTEAF
>TRBJ1-5|TRBV29-1
SARDGTGDQPQH